This TCR beta chain was captured by sequencing in a study of cytomegalovirus exposure and HLA in healthy donors. Study findings and constraints: Cytomegalovirus association was listed for about 160 TCR beta chains. A previous analysis found most TCR beta V segments productive roughly 90% or roughly 30% of the time.

Healthy bone marrow donors formed the donor group. Comment on this clone: Its antigen is undetermined.

Trimming left V 6 bases short and J 4 bases short, with 12 bases between. The CDR3 has 13 residues. Per the germline V gene, CDR1 is MDHEN and CDR2 is SYDVKM. This PCR relied on a set of 60 Vbeta primers and 13 Jbeta primers. In the authors' workflow: An analysis performed later counted 75 million to 80 million unique TCR beta chains (roughly 11 million of them shared). Some clones are missing from TCRdb's copy, which holds only in-frame ones; the method was immunoSEQ multiplex PCR. The DNA gave D and trimming, while V, J and clone size come from that table. Seen here are over 200,000 clones, about three quarters observed once, and the top ten hold about 2%.

The clonotype was recovered from a male donor in good health and CMV-seronegative. V gene TRBV28 combines with J gene TRBJ1-2; D is uncertain. The sample taken for sequencing was PBMCs. The CDR3 protein is CASSPPHGYGYTF. Here the CDR3 DNA reads TGTGCCAGCAGCCCCCCGCACGGCTATGGCTACACCTTC.